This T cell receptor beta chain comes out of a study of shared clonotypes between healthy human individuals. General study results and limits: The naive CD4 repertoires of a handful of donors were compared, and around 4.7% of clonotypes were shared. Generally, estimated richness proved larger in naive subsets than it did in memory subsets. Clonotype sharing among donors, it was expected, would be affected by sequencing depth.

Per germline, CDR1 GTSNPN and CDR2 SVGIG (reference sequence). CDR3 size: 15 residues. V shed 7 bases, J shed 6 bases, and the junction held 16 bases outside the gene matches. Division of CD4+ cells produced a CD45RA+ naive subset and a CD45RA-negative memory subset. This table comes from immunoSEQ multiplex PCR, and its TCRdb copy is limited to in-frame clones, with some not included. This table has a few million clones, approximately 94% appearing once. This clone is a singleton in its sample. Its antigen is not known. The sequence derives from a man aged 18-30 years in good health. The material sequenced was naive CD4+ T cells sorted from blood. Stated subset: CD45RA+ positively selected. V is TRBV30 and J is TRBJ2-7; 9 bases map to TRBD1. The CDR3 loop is CASDKRRGTGTEQYF. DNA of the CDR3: TGTGCCTCTGATAAAAGGAGAGGGACAGGGACCGAGCAGTACTTC. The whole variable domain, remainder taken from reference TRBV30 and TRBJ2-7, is SQTIHQWPATLVQPVGSPLSLECTVEGTSNPNLYWYRQAAGRGLQLLFYSVGIGQISSEVPQNLSASRPQDRQFILSSKKLLLSDSGFYLCASDKRRGTGTEQYFGPGTRLTVT.